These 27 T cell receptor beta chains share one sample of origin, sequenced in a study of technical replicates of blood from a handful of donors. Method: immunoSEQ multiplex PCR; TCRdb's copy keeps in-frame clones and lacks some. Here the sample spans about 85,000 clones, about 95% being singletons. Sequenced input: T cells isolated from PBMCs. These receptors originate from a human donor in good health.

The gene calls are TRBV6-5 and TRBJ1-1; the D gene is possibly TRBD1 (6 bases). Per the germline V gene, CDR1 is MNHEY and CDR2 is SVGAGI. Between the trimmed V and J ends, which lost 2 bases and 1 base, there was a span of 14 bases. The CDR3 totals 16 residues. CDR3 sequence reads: CASSYTTGRGNTEAFF. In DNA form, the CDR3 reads TGTGCCAGCAGTTACACCACAGGGAGAGGGAACACTGAAGCTTTCTTT.

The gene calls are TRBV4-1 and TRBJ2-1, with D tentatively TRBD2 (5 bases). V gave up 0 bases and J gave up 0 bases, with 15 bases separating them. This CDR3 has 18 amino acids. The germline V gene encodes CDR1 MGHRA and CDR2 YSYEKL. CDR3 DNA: TGCGCCAGCAGCCAAGACCGTGGACTCATGAGCTCCTACAATGAGCAGTTCTTC. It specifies CASSQDRGLMSSYNEQFF.

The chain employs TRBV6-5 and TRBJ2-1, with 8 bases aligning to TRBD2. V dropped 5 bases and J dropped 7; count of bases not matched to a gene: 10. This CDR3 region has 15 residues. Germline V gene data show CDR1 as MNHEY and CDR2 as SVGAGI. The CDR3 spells CASSVRGGGHNEQFF. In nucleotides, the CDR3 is TGTGCCAGCAGTGTACGCGGCGGGGGGCATAATGAGCAGTTCTTC.

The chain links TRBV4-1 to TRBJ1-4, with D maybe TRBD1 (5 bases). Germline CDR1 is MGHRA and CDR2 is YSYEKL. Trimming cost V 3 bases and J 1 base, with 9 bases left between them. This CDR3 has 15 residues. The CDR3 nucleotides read TGCGCCAGCAGCCAGGGGGGTCTAACTAATGAAAAACTGTTTTTT. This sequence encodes CASSQGGLTNEKLFF.

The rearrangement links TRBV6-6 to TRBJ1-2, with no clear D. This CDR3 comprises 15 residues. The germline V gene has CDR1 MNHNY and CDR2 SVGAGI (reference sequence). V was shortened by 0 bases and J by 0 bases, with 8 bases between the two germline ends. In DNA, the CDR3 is TGTGCCAGCAGTTACTCGGGCCTGACTAACTATGGCTACACCTTC. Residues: CASSYSGLTNYGYTF.

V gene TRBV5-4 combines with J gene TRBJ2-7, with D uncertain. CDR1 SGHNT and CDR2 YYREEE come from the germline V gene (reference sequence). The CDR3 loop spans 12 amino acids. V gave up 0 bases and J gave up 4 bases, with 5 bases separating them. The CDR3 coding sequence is TGTGCCAGCAGCTTGGATCTATACGAGCAGTACTTC. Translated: CASSLDLYEQYF. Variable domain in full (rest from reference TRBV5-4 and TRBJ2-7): ETGVTQSPTHLIKTRGQQVTLRCSSQSGHNTVSWYQQALGQGPQFIFQYYREEENGRGNFPPRFSGLQFPNYSSELNVNALELDDSALYLCASSLDLYEQYFGPGTRLTVT.

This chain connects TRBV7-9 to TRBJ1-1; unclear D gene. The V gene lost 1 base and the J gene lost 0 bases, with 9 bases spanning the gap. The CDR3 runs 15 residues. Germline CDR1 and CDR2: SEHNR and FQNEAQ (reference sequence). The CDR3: CASSLGAFMNTEAFF. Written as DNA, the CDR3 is TGTGCCAGCAGCTTAGGGGCGTTTATGAACACTGAAGCTTTCTTT.

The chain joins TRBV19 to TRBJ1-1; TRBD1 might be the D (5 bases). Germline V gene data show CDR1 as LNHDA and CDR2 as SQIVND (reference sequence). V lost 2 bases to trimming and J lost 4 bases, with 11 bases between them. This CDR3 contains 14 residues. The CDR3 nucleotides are TGTGCCAGTAGTATACGGGGGTTGAGCACTGAAGCTTTCTTT. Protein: CASSIRGLSTEAFF. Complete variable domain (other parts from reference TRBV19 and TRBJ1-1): DGGITQSPKYLFRKEGQNVTLSCEQNLNHDAMYWYRQDPGQGLRLIYYSQIVNDFQKGDIAEGYSVSREKKESFPLTVTSAQKNPTAFYLCASSIRGLSTEAFFGQGTRLTVV.

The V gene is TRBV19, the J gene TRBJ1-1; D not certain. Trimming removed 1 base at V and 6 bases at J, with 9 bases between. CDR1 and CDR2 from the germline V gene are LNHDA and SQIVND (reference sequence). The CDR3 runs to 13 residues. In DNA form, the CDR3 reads TGTGCCAGTAGTATAGTAGTGTCGGCTGAAGCTTTCTTT. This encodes CASSIVVSAEAFF.

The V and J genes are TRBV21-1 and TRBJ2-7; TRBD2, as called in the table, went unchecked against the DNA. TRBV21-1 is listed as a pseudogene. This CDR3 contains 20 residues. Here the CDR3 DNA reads TGTGCCAGCCAACTCCCACGCCTCGGGACTAGCGGCCCTGACTCCTACGAGCAGTACTTC. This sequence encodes CASQLPRLGTSGPDSYEQYF.

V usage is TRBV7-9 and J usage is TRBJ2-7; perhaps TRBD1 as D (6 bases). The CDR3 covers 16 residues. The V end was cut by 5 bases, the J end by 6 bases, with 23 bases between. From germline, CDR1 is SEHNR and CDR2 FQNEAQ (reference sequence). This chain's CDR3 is CASSPNTTGLRREQYF. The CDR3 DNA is TGTGCCAGCAGCCCTAACACTACAGGGCTCAGGCGCGAGCAGTACTTC.

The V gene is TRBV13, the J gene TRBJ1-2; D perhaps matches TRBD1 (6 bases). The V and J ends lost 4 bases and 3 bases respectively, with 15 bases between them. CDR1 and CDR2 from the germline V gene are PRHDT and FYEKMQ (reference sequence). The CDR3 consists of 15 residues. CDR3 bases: TGTGCCAGCAGCTCCGGGGGGCGAGGGGACTATGGCTACACCTTC. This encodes CASSSGGRGDYGYTF.

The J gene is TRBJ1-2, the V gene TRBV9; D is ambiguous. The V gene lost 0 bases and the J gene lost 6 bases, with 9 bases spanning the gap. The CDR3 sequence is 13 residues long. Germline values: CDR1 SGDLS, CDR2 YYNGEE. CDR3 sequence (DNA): TGTGCCAGCAGCGTAGACCTAAATGATGGCTACACCTTC. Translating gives CASSVDLNDGYTF.

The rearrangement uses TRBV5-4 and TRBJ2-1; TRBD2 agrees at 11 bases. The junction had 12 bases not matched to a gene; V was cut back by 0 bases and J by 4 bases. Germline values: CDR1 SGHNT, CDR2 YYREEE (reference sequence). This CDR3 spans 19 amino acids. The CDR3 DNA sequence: TGTGCCAGCAGCTTGGACGGTACTAGCGGGAGACGGATATACAATGAGCAGTTCTTC. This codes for CASSLDGTSGRRIYNEQFF.

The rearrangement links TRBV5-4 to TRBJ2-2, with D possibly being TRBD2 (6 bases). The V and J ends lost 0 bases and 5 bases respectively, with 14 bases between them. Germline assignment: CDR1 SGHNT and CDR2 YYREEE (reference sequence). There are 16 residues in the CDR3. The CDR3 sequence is CASSLGAGGRTGELFF. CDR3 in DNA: TGTGCCAGCAGCTTGGGCGCCGGGGGAAGGACCGGGGAGCTGTTTTTT.

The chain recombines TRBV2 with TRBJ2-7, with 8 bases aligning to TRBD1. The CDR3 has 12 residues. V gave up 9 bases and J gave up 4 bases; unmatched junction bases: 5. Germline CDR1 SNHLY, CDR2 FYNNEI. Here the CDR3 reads CASATGVYEQYF. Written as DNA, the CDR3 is TGTGCCAGTGCGACAGGGGTTTACGAGCAGTACTTC.

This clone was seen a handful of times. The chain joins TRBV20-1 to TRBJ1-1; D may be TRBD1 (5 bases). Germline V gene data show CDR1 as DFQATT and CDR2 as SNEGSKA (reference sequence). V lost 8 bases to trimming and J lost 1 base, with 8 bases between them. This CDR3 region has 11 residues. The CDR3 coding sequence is TGCAGTTTCCAGGGGAACACTGAAGCTTTCTTT. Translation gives CSFQGNTEAFF.

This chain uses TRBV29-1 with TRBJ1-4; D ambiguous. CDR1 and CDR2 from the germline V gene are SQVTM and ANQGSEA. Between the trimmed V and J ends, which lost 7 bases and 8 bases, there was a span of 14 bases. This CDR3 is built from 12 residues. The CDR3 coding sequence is TGCAGCGCTACGGTATCTCGCGAAAAACTGTTTTTT. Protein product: CSATVSREKLFF.

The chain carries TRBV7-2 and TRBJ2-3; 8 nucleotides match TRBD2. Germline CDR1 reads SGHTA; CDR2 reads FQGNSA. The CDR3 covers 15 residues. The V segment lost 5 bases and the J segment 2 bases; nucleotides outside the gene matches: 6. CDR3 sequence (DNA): TGTGCCAGCAGCCCCCGAGCGGGAGACACAGATACGCAGTATTTT. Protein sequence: CASSPRAGDTDTQYF.

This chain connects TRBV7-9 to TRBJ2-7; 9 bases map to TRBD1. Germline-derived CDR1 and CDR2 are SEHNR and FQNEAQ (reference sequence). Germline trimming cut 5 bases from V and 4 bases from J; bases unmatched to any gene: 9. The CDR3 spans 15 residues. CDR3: CASSRGTGSFYEQYF. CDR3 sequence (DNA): TGTGCCAGCAGCCGAGGGACAGGGTCTTTTTACGAGCAGTACTTC.

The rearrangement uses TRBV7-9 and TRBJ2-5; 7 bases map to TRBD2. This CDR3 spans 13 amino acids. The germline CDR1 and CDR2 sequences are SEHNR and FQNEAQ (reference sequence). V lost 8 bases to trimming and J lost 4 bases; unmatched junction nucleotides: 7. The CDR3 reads CASGAPGGETQYF. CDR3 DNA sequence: TGTGCCAGCGGAGCTCCGGGGGGAGAGACCCAGTACTTC.

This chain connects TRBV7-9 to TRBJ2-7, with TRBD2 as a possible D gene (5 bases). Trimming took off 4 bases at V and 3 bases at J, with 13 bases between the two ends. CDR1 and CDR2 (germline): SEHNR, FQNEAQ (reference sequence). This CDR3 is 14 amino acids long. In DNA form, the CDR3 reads TGTGCCAGCAGCTCCCCCCCTCGGGGCTACGAGCAGTACTTC. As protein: CASSSPPRGYEQYF.

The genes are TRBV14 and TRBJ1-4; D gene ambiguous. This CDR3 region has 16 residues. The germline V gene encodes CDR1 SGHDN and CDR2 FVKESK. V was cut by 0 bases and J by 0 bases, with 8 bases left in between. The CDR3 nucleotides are TGTGCCAGCAGCCAAGAAGCCTCCGCAACTAATGAAAAACTGTTTTTT. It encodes CASSQEASATNEKLFF. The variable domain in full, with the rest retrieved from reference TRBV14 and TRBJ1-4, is EAGVTQFPSHSVIEKGQTVTLRCDPISGHDNLYWYRRVMGKEIKFLLHFVKESKQDESGMPNNRFLAERTGGTYSTLKVQPAELEDSGVYFCASSQEASATNEKLFFGSGTQLSVL.

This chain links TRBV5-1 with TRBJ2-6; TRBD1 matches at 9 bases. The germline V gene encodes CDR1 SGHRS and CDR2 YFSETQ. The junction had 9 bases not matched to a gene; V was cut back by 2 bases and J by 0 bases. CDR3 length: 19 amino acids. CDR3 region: CASSFRTGETLSGANVLTF. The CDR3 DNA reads TGCGCCAGCAGCTTCAGGACAGGGGAAACTCTCTCTGGGGCCAACGTCCTGACTTTC.

The CDR3 region has the DNA TGTGCCAGCTCACCCCTCGAGGGACTAGCGGGAGGGCAAACTTCTGGGCAGTACTTC. Amino acids: CASSPLEGLAGGQTSGQYF. The chain employs TRBV18 and TRBJ2-7; 16 bases are a match to TRBD2. Germline CDR1 KGHSH, CDR2 LQKENI. V lost 3 bases to trimming and J lost 9 bases; unmatched junction nucleotides: 17. CDR3 size: 19 residues.

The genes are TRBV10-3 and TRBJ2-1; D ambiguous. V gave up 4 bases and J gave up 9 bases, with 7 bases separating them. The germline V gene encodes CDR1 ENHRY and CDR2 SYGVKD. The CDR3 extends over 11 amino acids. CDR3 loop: CAISGRGEQFF. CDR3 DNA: TGTGCCATCAGTGGTAGAGGTGAGCAGTTCTTC.

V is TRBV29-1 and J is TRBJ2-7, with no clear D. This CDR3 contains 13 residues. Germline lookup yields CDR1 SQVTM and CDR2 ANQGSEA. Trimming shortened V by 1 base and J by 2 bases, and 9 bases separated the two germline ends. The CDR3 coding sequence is TGCAGCGTTGAAGGACACTCCCCCTACGAGCAGTACTTC. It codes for CSVEGHSPYEQYF.